One T cell receptor beta chain is described in this entry. Measured with immunoSEQ multiplex PCR; TCRdb has only the in-frame clones, and not every one. Of a few hundred thousand clones detected, around 90% appear once; the ten largest clones hold less than 0.95%. This sample is drawn from a study of blood T cell repertoires in COVID-19. Study information: From T cells, B-cell-depleted T cells, or PBMCs came the material, which was cDNA or gDNA.

The CDR3 length is 16 residues. This clonotype was sampled from a man aged 18-30 years with COVID-19, enrolled during active disease. The sample was peripheral blood. The chain uses TRBV21-1 and TRBJ1-4; no DNA check was done on the table's D call, TRBD1. TRBV21-1 is a recognized pseudogene. The CDR3 nucleotides are TGTGCCAGCAGCAAATCCCCGGGACATCGACCCGCGGGACTGTTTTTT. Its protein is CASSKSPGHRPAGLFF.